Below are 31 T cell receptor beta chains sequenced from a single sample in a study of CD8+ T cells in alopecia areata. Extracted RNA was reverse transcribed into cDNA, the sequencing template. Data came from immunoSEQ multiplex PCR; TCRdb stores just in-frame clones and leaves some out. Recorded here are 290,000 or so clones, none singletons. The sorting of pooled cutaneous lymph node cells relied on CD4, CD8alpha, NKG2D, NKG2ACE and other markers. Sequencing input: CD4+ T cells sorted from a lymph node. The receptor set was obtained from a C3H/HeJ mouse with alopecia areata. Mouse MHC haplotype: H2-k.

In the case of this clone: All gene names here are mouse names. The CDR3 is cut off 4 residues early in the read; its end comes from the germline J gene. Different DNA sequences within this sample yield the same CDR3. The rearrangement joins TRBV13-2 to TRBJ2-3, with TRBD2 matching over 11 bases. The V segment lost 2 bases and the J segment 0 bases; nucleotides outside the gene matches: 5. The CDR3 has 17 residues. The V gene's germline CDR1 is NNHNN and CDR2 SYGAGS (reference sequence). CDR3 loop: CASGEPGTGGSAETLYF. The covered CDR3 bases are TGTGCCAGCGGTGAACCCGGGACTGGGGGTAGTGCAGAA.

This clone turned up a few times. Each gene name is a mouse one. The sequence runs out 4 residues before the end of the CDR3; the remainder is reconstructed from the germline J gene. J is TRBJ1-1 and V is TRBV1; TRBD1 might be the D (6 bases). CDR3 length: 13 amino acids. V lost 4 bases and J 0 bases, leaving 6 bases between the germline ends. The V gene's germline CDR1 is NSQYPW and CDR2 LRSPGD (reference sequence). CDR3 protein: CTCSGDTNTEVFF. The sequenced part of the CDR3 DNA is TGCACCTGCAGTGGGGACACAAACACA.

This clone was seen a few times. Gene names are the mouse ones. The read is 4 residues too short to cover the CDR3 end, so that end is filled in from the germline J gene. The sample has other DNA sequences that encode this CDR3 too. This chain uses TRBV13-3 with TRBJ2-7; possibly TRBD1 for D (5 bases). Trimming left V 2 bases short and J 3 bases short, with 9 bases between. The V gene's germline CDR1 is NNHDY and CDR2 SYVADS. CDR3 size: 13 residues. CDR3 bases read: TGTGCCAGCAGTGAGGGGAGGGGCTAT. This encodes CASSEGRGY. The full-length CDR3 reads as CASSEGRGYEQYF.

In regard to this clone: Gene names denote mouse genes. The read ends 4 residues before the CDR3 terminus; that terminus is restored from the germline J gene. The identical CDR3 is also encoded by other nucleotide sequences in the sample. V and J are TRBV19 and TRBJ1-1, with D tentatively TRBD1 (5 bases). Looked up from germline, CDR1 is FNHDT and CDR2 is SITEND (reference sequence). Trimming stripped 2 bases from V and 4 bases from J, with 9 bases between. The CDR3 spans 13 residues. The part of the CDR3 DNA that was read is TGTGCCAGCAGTATGAGGGGAGGCACA. It codes for CASSMRGGT. The full CDR3 protein reads CASSMRGGTEVFF.

Comments on this clone: Gene names and germline match the mouse. The CDR3 is cut off 4 residues early in the read; its end comes from the germline J gene. The sample has other DNA sequences that encode this CDR3 too. This chain uses TRBV19 with TRBJ2-1, with D possibly TRBD2 on 6 matching bases. The V and J ends lost 0 bases and 2 bases respectively, with 9 bases between them. Germline CDR1 FNHDT, CDR2 SITEND (reference sequence). The CDR3 is 15 amino acids. CDR3: CASSIGWGYYAEQFF. The sequenced part of the CDR3 DNA is TGTGCCAGCAGTATAGGCTGGGGATACTATGCT.

As regards this clone: The gene symbols are mouse symbols. The read ends 4 residues before the CDR3 terminus; that terminus is restored from the germline J gene. The V and J genes are TRBV1 and TRBJ1-2; D gene ambiguous. Germline CDR1 reads NSQYPW; CDR2 reads LRSPGD (reference sequence). The CDR3 spans 11 residues. This CDR3 reads CTCSAGADYTF. The CDR3 DNA, read in part, is TGCACCTGCAGTGCAGGGGCC. Combining the CDR3 with reference TRBV1 and TRBJ1-2 gives the whole variable domain VTLLEQNPRWRLVPRGQAVNLRCILKNSQYPWMSWYQQDLQKQLQWLFTLRSPGDKEVKSLPGADYLATRVTDTELRLQVANMSQGRTLYCTCSAGADYTFGSGTRLLVI.

Worth noting for this clone: Mouse gene names apply. The CDR3 goes on 3 residues after the read ends, and that part is filled in from the germline J gene. The chain couples TRBV5 to TRBJ1-6, with D possibly TRBD1 on 5 matching bases. TRBJ1-6 is given ORF status, its function remaining uncertain. This CDR3 spans 16 amino acids. V lost 0 bases and J 1 base, leaving 7 bases between the germline ends. Germline CDR1 and CDR2: LGHNA and YNLKQL (reference sequence). The part of the CDR3 DNA that was read is TGTGCCAGCAGCCAAGAATCAGGGTCCTATAATTCGCCC. Translation: CASSQESGSYNSP. The full CDR3 is CASSQESGSYNSPLYF.

A remark on this clone: Mouse names are used for the genes. The read ends 4 residues before the CDR3 terminus; that terminus is restored from the germline J gene. Other DNA sequences in this specimen translate into the identical CDR3. The V and J genes are TRBV19 and TRBJ2-3; TRBD2 matches at 8 bases. After removal of 1 base from V and 0 bases from J, the junction contained 4 bases not matched to a gene. This CDR3 region has 16 residues. Looked up from germline, CDR1 is FNHDT and CDR2 is SITEND (reference sequence). The CDR3 DNA, read in part, is TGTGCCAGCAGTATATGGGGGGGGACTAGTGCAGAA. This encodes CASSIWGGTSAE. The full CDR3 sequence reads CASSIWGGTSAETLYF.

This clone was seen a handful of times. Mouse germline and gene names are used. Other nucleotide sequences from this sample produce the same CDR3. CDR3 sequence reads: CASSQESANTGQLYF. The part of the CDR3 DNA that was read is TGTGCCAGCAGCCAAGAGTCTGCAAACACCGGG. This chain connects TRBV5 to TRBJ2-2; D remains ambiguous. The CDR3 goes on 4 residues after the read ends, and that part is filled in from the germline J gene. The germline V gene encodes CDR1 LGHNA and CDR2 YNLKQL (reference sequence). The CDR3 runs to 15 residues. Trimming stripped 0 bases from V and 0 bases from J, with 5 bases between.

This clone appeared a few times. Genes and germline come from the mouse. The CDR3 end falls 4 residues outside the read, so it is completed with the germline J gene. The gene calls are TRBV1 and TRBJ2-2; 8 bases are a match to TRBD1. J was trimmed by 2 bases and V by 4 bases; bases with no gene match: 6. The germline gives CDR1 NSQYPW, CDR2 LRSPGD (reference sequence). This CDR3 has 16 amino acids. CDR3 residues: CTCSVDRGGNTGQLYF. CDR3 bases read: TGCACCTGCAGTGTTGACAGGGGTGGGAACACCGGG.

This clone has a handful of counts. Gene and germline names: mouse. The sample holds other DNA sequences that translate to the same CDR3. The CDR3 bases that were read are TGTGCCTGGAGTCTCGGACAGGGGTCAAACTCC. This sequence encodes CAWSLGQGSNS. The full CDR3 sequence reads CAWSLGQGSNSDYTF. This chain uses TRBV31 with TRBJ1-2; 9 bases match TRBD1. The read stops 4 residues short of the end of the CDR3; the missing end is completed from the germline J gene. Trimming cost V 0 bases and J 0 bases; bases outside gene matches: 2. Per germline, CDR1 GKSSPN and CDR2 SITVG. There are 15 residues in the CDR3.

Comments on this clone: These gene names are mouse names. The CDR3 end falls 4 residues outside the read, so it is completed with the germline J gene. The rearrangement uses TRBV13-1 and TRBJ2-2, with D possibly being TRBD2 (5 bases). The CDR3 extends over 16 amino acids. Germline V gene sequence: CDR1 NSHNY, CDR2 SYGAGN. Deletions cut 2 bases from V and 0 bases from J, with 11 bases between. The DNA read from the CDR3 is TGTGCCAGCAGTGAAAACCTGGGCTCAAACACCGGG. Protein product: CASSENLGSNTG. The whole CDR3 region reads CASSENLGSNTGQLYF.

There are a few counts of this clone. The gene names here belong to mouse. CDR3 loop: CTCSGDRDYNSPLYF. The CDR3 DNA, read in part, is TGCACCTGCAGTGGGGACAGGGACTATAATTCGCCC. The chain carries TRBV1 and TRBJ1-6, with 9 bases that match TRBD1. The missing CDR3 end, 3 residues past where the read stops, is filled in from the germline J gene. TRBJ1-6 is designated an ORF whose function remains uncertain. CDR3 size: 15 residues. J lost 3 bases, V lost 4 bases, and 1 base had no gene match. Germline V lookup: CDR1 NSQYPW, CDR2 LRSPGD (reference sequence).

The sample holds a few counts of this clone. The gene symbols are mouse symbols. Coverage ceases 4 residues before the CDR3 finishes, and the germline J gene fills in the end. The sample has other DNA sequences that encode this CDR3 too. This sequence joins TRBV5 and TRBJ2-3; 8 bases agree with TRBD1. V dropped 4 bases and J dropped 0; count of bases not matched to a gene: 6. There are 16 residues in the CDR3. The germline CDR1 and CDR2 sequences are LGHNA and YNLKQL (reference sequence). CDR3 DNA, as far as it was read: TGTGCCAGCAGCCCTCCGGGACAGGCTAGTGCAGAA. Its protein product is CASSPPGQASAE. Given in full, the CDR3 is CASSPPGQASAETLYF.

This clone was seen a handful of times. Genes and germline are mouse. The read ends 4 residues before the CDR3 terminus; that terminus is restored from the germline J gene. The V call is TRBV13-2, the J call TRBJ2-2; D remains unclear. The V gene's germline CDR1 is NNHNN and CDR2 SYGAGS (reference sequence). Trimming took 0 bases from V and 3 from J, leaving 3 bases between them. The CDR3 extends over 13 amino acids. This CDR3 reads CASGDVDTGQLYF. CDR3 bases read: TGTGCCAGCGGTGATGTGGACACCGGG.

A remark on this clone: Genes here carry mouse names. The CDR3 is cut off 4 residues early in the read; its end comes from the germline J gene. V usage is TRBV19 and J usage is TRBJ1-2; the D gene is possibly TRBD1 (5 bases). The V gene lost 4 bases and the J gene lost 1 base, with 8 bases spanning the gap. The CDR3 consists of 13 residues. CDR1 and CDR2 from the germline V gene are FNHDT and SITEND (reference sequence). CDR3 sequence reads: CASSRTRNSDYTF. The part of the CDR3 DNA that was read is TGTGCCAGCAGTCGGACACGAAACTCC.

Only a few counts were recorded for this clone. Genes and germline are mouse. The sequence runs out 4 residues before the end of the CDR3; the remainder is reconstructed from the germline J gene. V gene TRBV13-1 combines with J gene TRBJ1-4; D is unclear. CDR1 NSHNY and CDR2 SYGAGN come from the germline V gene. The CDR3 is 13 amino acids. Deletions cut 0 bases from V and 6 bases from J, with 6 bases between. Incomplete CDR3 DNA: TGTGCCAGCAGTGATGGGAGGGACGAA. Translated: CASSDGRDE. Given in full, the CDR3 is CASSDGRDERLFF.

The table lists this clone with a few counts. Germline and genes: mouse. With the read ending 4 residues before the CDR3 end, the germline J gene is used to fill in that end. The chain links TRBV13-1 to TRBJ2-1; maybe TRBD2 (6 bases). This CDR3 is built from 14 residues. Looked up from germline, CDR1 is NSHNY and CDR2 is SYGAGN. V shed 5 bases and J shed 3 bases, with 12 bases lying between them. The CDR3 protein is CASSTGTTYAEQFF. The CDR3 DNA, read in part, is TGTGCCAGCAGCACCGGGACTACCTATGCT.

To note about this clone: Mouse names are used for the genes. The DNA ends 4 residues before the CDR3 does, and the rest of the CDR3 is filled in from the germline J gene. The chain employs TRBV16 and TRBJ2-2; TRBD1 is a possible D gene (6 bases). Germline values: CDR1 SGHSA, CDR2 FRNQAP. This CDR3 has 11 residues. This chain's CDR3 is CASSQGGQLYF. The CDR3 DNA, read in part, is TGTGCAAGCAGCCAGGGGGGG.

This clone has just a few counts. A much larger clone differs by one base, so this may be a read error. Gene labels here are mouse ones. Sequencing ends 4 residues short of the CDR3 end; the germline J gene provides the rest. Other DNA sequences in the same sample also yield this CDR3. The gene calls are TRBV31 and TRBJ1-2; TRBD1 might be the D (6 bases). V shed 1 base and J shed 0 bases, with 9 bases lying between them. The germline CDR1 and CDR2 sequences are GKSSPN and SITVG. The CDR3 sequence is 14 residues long. The CDR3 loop is CAWSRGTTNSDYTF. The DNA read from the CDR3 is TGTGCCTGGAGTCGCGGGACAACAAACTCC.

This clone came up a few times. The genes are named according to mouse. The read terminates 4 residues ahead of where the CDR3 ends, so the germline J gene completes it. The same CDR3 can be traced to other DNA sequences in this sample. The gene calls are TRBV31 and TRBJ2-1, with 9 bases fitting TRBD2. J was trimmed by 3 bases and V by 1 base; bases with no gene match: 4. The germline CDR1 and CDR2 sequences are GKSSPN and SITVG. CDR3 length: 15 amino acids. The sequenced part of the CDR3 DNA is TGTGCCTGGAGTCCGCAACTGGGGGGCTATGCT. Amino acid sequence: CAWSPQLGGYA. The entire CDR3 sequence reads CAWSPQLGGYAEQFF.

This clone was picked up a small number of times. The germline and genes are mouse ones. The missing CDR3 end, 4 residues past where the read stops, is filled in from the germline J gene. The genes are TRBV13-3 and TRBJ2-2, with D perhaps matching TRBD1 (5 bases). CDR1 is NNHDY and CDR2 is SYVADS in the germline V gene. Deletions cut 2 bases from V and 0 bases from J, with 8 bases between. The CDR3 covers 15 residues. The DNA read from the CDR3 is TGTGCCAGCAGTGAGGACAAAACAAACACCGGG. It is translated as CASSEDKTNTG. The whole CDR3 region reads CASSEDKTNTGQLYF.

Note on this clone: All gene names here are mouse names. The CDR3 goes on 4 residues after the read ends, and that part is filled in from the germline J gene. The V gene is TRBV1, the J gene TRBJ1-1; D uncertain. Germline CDR1 reads NSQYPW; CDR2 reads LRSPGD (reference sequence). The germline V and J ends were trimmed by 4 bases and 0 bases, with 6 bases remaining between them. This CDR3 contains 13 residues. The DNA read from the CDR3 is TGCACCTGCAGTGGTCAATCAAACACA. It translates to CTCSGQSNT. The CDR3 as a whole reads CTCSGQSNTEVFF.

Comments on this clone: Mouse gene names and germline throughout. Coverage ceases 4 residues before the CDR3 finishes, and the germline J gene fills in the end. The sample holds other DNA sequences that translate to the same CDR3. The J gene is TRBJ2-5, the V gene TRBV1; TRBD1 matches 8 bases. CDR1 and CDR2 (germline): NSQYPW, LRSPGD (reference sequence). The CDR3 spans 14 residues. The CDR3 sequence: CTCSAQGAGDTQYF. The sequenced CDR3 bases are TGCACCTGCAGTGCCCAGGGGGCTGGGGAC.

This clone was found a few times. Mouse germline and gene names are used. The CDR3 is CASSQDLGGLDEQYF. The sequenced CDR3 bases are TGTGCCAGCAGCCAAGACCTGGGGGGGCTGGAT. V is TRBV2 and J is TRBJ2-7, with TRBD2 matching over 10 bases. The read is 4 residues too short to cover the CDR3 end, so that end is filled in from the germline J gene. CDR1 and CDR2 (germline): LGHNA, YSYQKL. The CDR3 spans 15 residues.

This clone was seen only a few times. Gene and germline names: mouse. Additional DNA sequences in this sample encode the identical CDR3. The chain's CDR3 is CAWSRQSNTGQLYF. The covered CDR3 bases are TGTGCCTGGAGTCGACAGTCAAACACCGGG. The chain is built from TRBV31 and TRBJ2-2; possible D gene TRBD1, 5 bases. The CDR3 end is not reached by the read, which stops 4 residues before it; the germline J gene fills it in. This CDR3 is 14 amino acids long. Germline CDR1 GKSSPN, CDR2 SITVG. The V and J ends lost 1 base and 0 bases respectively, with 6 bases between them.

Comment on this clone: The genes are named according to mouse. The read falls 4 residues short of the CDR3 end, and the missing part is taken from the germline J gene. The V and J genes are TRBV13-1 and TRBJ2-1; D call uncertain. This CDR3 is built from 14 residues. Per germline, CDR1 NSHNY and CDR2 SYGAGN. Trimming left V 0 bases short and J 3 bases short, with 7 bases between. The covered CDR3 bases are TGTGCCAGCAGTGATGCAGGAGTCTATGCT. Its protein product is CASSDAGVYA. The whole CDR3 sequence is CASSDAGVYAEQFF.

With respect to this clone: The genes are named according to mouse. The observed sequence ends 4 residues before the CDR3 terminus, with the missing tail filled in from the germline J gene. The V and J genes are TRBV13-3 and TRBJ2-1; possible D gene TRBD1, 5 bases. This CDR3 spans 14 amino acids. Germline lookup yields CDR1 NNHDY and CDR2 SYVADS. The germline V and J ends were trimmed by 5 bases and 3 bases, with 12 bases remaining between them. The CDR3 bases that were read are TGTGCCAGCAGGCGGACAAAAATCTATGCT. Its translation: CASRRTKIYA. The full CDR3 protein is CASRRTKIYAEQFF.

This clone was recorded a few times. Gene labels here are mouse ones. Read data end 4 residues before the CDR3 end; the end is taken from the germline J gene. This rearrangement joins TRBV13-2 to TRBJ2-2; a weak D match, TRBD2 (5 bases). In germline, CDR1 is NNHNN, CDR2 SYGAGS (reference sequence). This CDR3 is built from 15 residues. V was clipped by 0 bases and J by 4 bases, with 10 bases between them. CDR3 sequence reads: CASGDVGRGTGQLYF. The sequenced part of the CDR3 DNA is TGTGCCAGCGGTGATGTGGGGAGAGGCACCGGG.

Concerning this clone: Gene names refer to mouse genes. The read gets to within 4 residues of the CDR3 end, and the germline J gene fills in the rest. V usage is TRBV2 and J usage is TRBJ2-1, with TRBD2 matching 9 bases. Looked up from germline, CDR1 is LGHNA and CDR2 is YSYQKL. J was trimmed by 6 bases and V by 0 bases; bases with no gene match: 3. The CDR3 runs to 15 residues. The DNA read from the CDR3 is TGTGCCAGCAGCCAAGACCTGGGGGGGAGTGCT. It encodes CASSQDLGGSA. In full, the CDR3 is CASSQDLGGSAEQFF.

This clone was observed a few times. Gene labels here are mouse ones. The sequence runs out 4 residues before the end of the CDR3; the remainder is reconstructed from the germline J gene. The chain combines TRBV13-3 with TRBJ2-3, with TRBD1 matching 7 bases. The V and J ends lost 3 bases and 0 bases, in that order; junction bases with no gene match: 4. The V gene's germline CDR1 is NNHDY and CDR2 SYVADS. This CDR3 region has 15 residues. CDR3 DNA (partial): TGTGCCAGCAGTGCTACAGGGGCTAGTGCAGAA. Translated: CASSATGASAE. The CDR3 in its entirety is CASSATGASAETLYF.